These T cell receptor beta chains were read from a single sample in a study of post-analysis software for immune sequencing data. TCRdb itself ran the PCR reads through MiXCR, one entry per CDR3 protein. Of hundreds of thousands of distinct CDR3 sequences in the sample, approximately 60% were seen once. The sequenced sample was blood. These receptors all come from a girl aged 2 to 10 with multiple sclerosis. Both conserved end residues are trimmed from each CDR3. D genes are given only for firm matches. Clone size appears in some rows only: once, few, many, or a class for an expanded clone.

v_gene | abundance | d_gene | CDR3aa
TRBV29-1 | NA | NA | SVVDGTSNEQF
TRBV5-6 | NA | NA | ASSSVTGTQLYEQY
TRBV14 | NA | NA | ASSQDRTPGIPETRY
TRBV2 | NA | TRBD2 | ASSGGGRNGEQF
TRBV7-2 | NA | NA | ASSFPTSGANVLT
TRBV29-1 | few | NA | SVEDERRVDNEQF
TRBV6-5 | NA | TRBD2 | ASSNTVAGGRNEQF
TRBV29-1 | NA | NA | SVEADEETQY
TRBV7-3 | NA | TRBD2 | ASSLMFSASGRTEQF
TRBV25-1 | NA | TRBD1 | ASRGQPIEETQY
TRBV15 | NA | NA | ATSGGLEGSSSYNEQF
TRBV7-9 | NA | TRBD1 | ASSLGQGTDYGYT
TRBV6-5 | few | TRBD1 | ASSYSGRGQETQY
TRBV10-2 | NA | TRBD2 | AGHGGIEETQY
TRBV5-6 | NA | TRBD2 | ASNLGGSRGVYNEQF
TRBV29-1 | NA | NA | SGLGLQPEYNEQF
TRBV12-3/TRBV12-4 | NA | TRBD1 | ASRPGDRRMNTEAF
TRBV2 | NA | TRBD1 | ASSVPGQGRDEQY
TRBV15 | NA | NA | ATSREPSGGFTYNEQF
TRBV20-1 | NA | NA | SAPGLRETQY
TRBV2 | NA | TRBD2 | ASSSGGANNEQF
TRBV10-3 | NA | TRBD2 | GSSSGNSYNEQF
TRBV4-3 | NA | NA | ASSQVSMNANTGELF
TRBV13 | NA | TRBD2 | ASSPLRGEQYNEQF
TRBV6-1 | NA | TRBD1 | ASKGAGNEQF
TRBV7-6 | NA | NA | ASSLEGWRGQQY
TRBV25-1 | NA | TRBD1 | ASSEYIGTGVANEKLF
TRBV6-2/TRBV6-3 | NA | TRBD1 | ASSPGTGVGFYGYT
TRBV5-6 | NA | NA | ASSTSLDRSLYEQY
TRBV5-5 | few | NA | ASKGRQATNYGYT
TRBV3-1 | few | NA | ASSHASYEQY
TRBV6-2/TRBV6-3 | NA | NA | ASSYRGASYNEQF
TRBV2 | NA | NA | ASKLTGPTIGGYT
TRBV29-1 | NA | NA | SVGSGALSYGYT
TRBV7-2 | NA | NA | ASSLESRGGSEQF
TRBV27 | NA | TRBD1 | ASSRSYRGPGISGANALT
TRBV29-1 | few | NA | SVDFETDTQY
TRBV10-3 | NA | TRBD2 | AISGSGTSGYNEQF
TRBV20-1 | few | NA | SAKRDGYT
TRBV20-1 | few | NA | SARDRAGIAYEQY
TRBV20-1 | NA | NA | SASRRTAYNEQF
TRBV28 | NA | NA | ASSLDSTDGYT
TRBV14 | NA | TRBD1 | ASSQGARQGDGYT
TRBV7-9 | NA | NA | ASSWGGGGDTEAF
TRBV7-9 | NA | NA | ASSLSAQETQY
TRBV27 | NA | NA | ASSLLGPSGANVLT
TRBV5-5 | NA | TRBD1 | ASSSDRGFEKLF
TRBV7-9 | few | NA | ASTLEGRGAF
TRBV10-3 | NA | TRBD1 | AIREGGFEQY
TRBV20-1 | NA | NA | SAQIPGSRGNQPQH
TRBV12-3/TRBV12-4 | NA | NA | ASRKAMEGPQWTDTQY
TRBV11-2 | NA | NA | ASSLAQYSGANVLT
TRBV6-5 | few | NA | ASSFGQGTEAF
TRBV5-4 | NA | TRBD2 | ASSYQTSGTHEQY
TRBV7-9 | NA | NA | GSSLPRPYNEQF
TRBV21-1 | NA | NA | ASSGARDRGPNEQF
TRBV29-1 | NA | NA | SVEAGVRIDTQY
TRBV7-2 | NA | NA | ASSLGGHDASYEQY
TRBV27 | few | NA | ASSSSSRVSNYGYT
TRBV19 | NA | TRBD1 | ASSPIGTGDQPQH